One and the same sample provided the 32 T cell receptor beta chains below, sequenced in a study of shared clonotypes between healthy human individuals. Sequenced by immunoSEQ multiplex PCR; TCRdb stores in-frame clones only, minus some. Found here are about 2.5 million clones, around 93% of them singletons; the top ten hold 0.37%. The sequencing sample was made of naive CD4+ T cells from PBMCs. The subset was: CD45RA+ positively selected. These receptors all come from a man in his late teens or twenties in good health. Some clones in this sample may be carry-over from other donors' samples.

Here the CDR3 reads CASSVGGGDYNEQFF. The CDR3 nucleotides read TGTGCCAGCAGCGTAGGAGGAGGGGACTACAATGAGCAGTTCTTC. The chain combines TRBV9 with TRBJ2-1; weak D call: TRBD2 (6 bases). Germline lookup yields CDR1 SGDLS and CDR2 YYNGEE. Trimming shortened V by 0 bases and J by 3 bases, and 10 bases separated the two germline ends. The length of the CDR3 is 15 residues. The full variable domain, completed using reference TRBV9 and TRBJ2-1, is DSGVTQTPKHLITATGQRVTLRCSPRSGDLSVYWYQQSLDQGLQFLIQYYNGEERAKGNILERFSAQQFPDLHSELNLSSLELGDSALYFCASSVGGGDYNEQFFGPGTRLTVL.

This chain links TRBV5-6 with TRBJ2-1, with no clear D. The CDR3 covers 11 residues. Germline V lookup: CDR1 SGHDT, CDR2 YYEEEE. The germline V and J ends were trimmed by 1 base and 10 bases, with 6 bases remaining between them. The CDR3 region has the DNA TGTGCCAGCAGCTTGTTGAGAGAGCAGTTCTTC. It is translated as CASSLLREQFF.

The chain employs TRBV7-9 and TRBJ1-2, with D possibly TRBD1 on 5 matching bases. The length of the CDR3 is 19 residues. V was clipped by 2 bases and J by 3 bases, with 25 bases between them. Germline lookup yields CDR1 SEHNR and CDR2 FQNEAQ (reference sequence). DNA of the CDR3: TGTGCCAGCAGCTTATTTAAGTTTTCTGGGGGGATAGTCGACTATGGCTACACCTTC. As protein: CASSLFKFSGGIVDYGYTF.

The V gene is TRBV10-3, the J gene TRBJ2-1, with 12 bases matching TRBD2. Looked up from germline, CDR1 is ENHRY and CDR2 is SYGVKD. The V segment lost 3 bases and the J segment 9 bases; nucleotides outside the gene matches: 9. The CDR3 runs 16 residues. Here the CDR3 DNA reads TGTGCCATCAGTGAACTGCTAGCGGGAGGGGTCGGTGAGCAGTTCTTC. Its protein is CAISELLAGGVGEQFF.

The gene calls are TRBV6-6 and TRBJ2-3; D not resolved. The CDR3 loop spans 14 amino acids. Per germline, CDR1 MNHNY and CDR2 SVGAGI (reference sequence). V gave up 6 bases and J gave up 2 bases, with 12 bases separating them. In DNA form, the CDR3 reads TGTGCCAGCAGGGACCAGCCGCACACAGATACGCAGTATTTT. Its protein product is CASRDQPHTDTQYF.

The gene calls are TRBV7-9 and TRBJ2-7; TRBD2 matches 9 bases. This CDR3 contains 14 residues. V dropped 2 bases and J dropped 4; count of bases not matched to a gene: 3. Germline-derived CDR1 and CDR2 are SEHNR and FQNEAQ (reference sequence). CDR3 region: CASSLSGRRYEQYF. The CDR3 DNA sequence: TGTGCCAGCAGCTTAAGCGGGAGGCGGTACGAGCAGTACTTC.

The chain joins TRBV9 to TRBJ1-3; D call uncertain. V was shortened by 1 base and J by 4 bases, with 15 bases between the two germline ends. This CDR3 is 16 amino acids long. The germline V gene has CDR1 SGDLS and CDR2 YYNGEE. CDR3 nucleotide sequence: TGTGCCAGCAGCGTATCGGTAGGGAATACAGGAAACACCATATATTTT. The encoded protein is CASSVSVGNTGNTIYF.

The sample holds a few counts of this clone. The CDR3 nucleotides are TGTGCCAGCAGCTGGGATAGGCTGCGAGCTTTCTTT. It is translated as CASSWDRLRAFF. The chain is built from TRBV7-9 and TRBJ1-1; D remains unclear. The CDR3 runs to 12 residues. V was trimmed by 4 bases and J by 10 bases, leaving 13 bases between them. CDR1 is SEHNR and CDR2 is FQNEAQ in the germline V gene (reference sequence). The complete variable domain, with remaining parts taken from reference TRBV7-9 and TRBJ1-1, reads DTGVSQNPRHKITKRGQNVTFRCDPISEHNRLYWYRQTLGQGPEFLTYFQNEAQLEKSRLLSDRFSAERPKGSFSTLEIQRTEQGDSAMYLCASSWDRLRAFFGQGTRLTVV.

The rearrangement links TRBV11-3 to TRBJ2-7, with a possible D match to TRBD1 (6 bases). CDR1 is SGHNT, CDR2 YENEEA, per germline. Trimming cost V 5 bases and J 3 bases, with 17 bases left between them. The CDR3 extends over 15 amino acids. The CDR3 DNA follows: TGTGCCAGCAGCCAAGGCGGTCAGGGGAGCTACGAGCAGTACTTC. It yields the protein CASSQGGQGSYEQYF.

This sequence joins TRBV6-1 and TRBJ1-6; D possibly corresponds to TRBD1 (6 bases). This CDR3 contains 15 residues. CDR1 and CDR2 (germline): MNHNS, SASEGT. V gave up 3 bases and J gave up 6 bases, with 12 bases separating them. CDR3 nucleotide sequence: TGTGCCAGCAGTGAGCACAGGGCAAGTAATTCACCCCTCCACTTT. It codes for CASSEHRASNSPLHF.

The chain employs TRBV7-2 and TRBJ1-5; a possible D gene is TRBD1 (6 bases). Between the trimmed V and J ends, which lost 4 bases and 7 bases, there was a span of 11 bases. This CDR3 spans 13 amino acids. Germline CDR1 reads SGHTA; CDR2 reads FQGNSA. CDR3 residues: CASSYRDGQPQHF. CDR3 coding DNA: TGTGCCAGCAGCTACAGGGACGGGCAGCCCCAGCATTTT.

The gene calls are TRBV4-2 and TRBJ2-7; TRBD1 matches 7 bases. Per germline, CDR1 LGHNA and CDR2 YNFKEQ. The CDR3 extends over 15 amino acids. Trimming cost V 4 bases and J 1 base; bases outside gene matches: 7. CDR3 DNA: TGTGCCAGCAGCCCCCACCGGGACAGTTCCTACGAGCAGTACTTC. This sequence encodes CASSPHRDSSYEQYF.

V is TRBV28 and J is TRBJ2-2; 7 bases line up with TRBD1. With V trimmed by 4 bases and J by 5 bases, 7 bases remained unmatched. The CDR3 totals 15 residues. Germline V gene data show CDR1 as MDHEN and CDR2 as SYDVKM. The CDR3 region is CASSWRQGGTGELFF. DNA of the CDR3: TGTGCCAGCAGTTGGAGACAGGGCGGGACCGGGGAGCTGTTTTTT.

The table lists this clone with a count of one. This sequence joins TRBV5-4 and TRBJ2-5; D is perhaps TRBD2 (5 bases). Between the trimmed V and J ends, which lost 3 bases and 0 bases, there was a span of 12 bases. Germline CDR1 reads SGHNT; CDR2 reads YYREEE (reference sequence). The CDR3 covers 15 residues. CDR3 DNA sequence: TGTGCCAGCAGCTCGGGGATTATGTACCAAGAGACCCAGTACTTC. Encoded protein: CASSSGIMYQETQYF.

This chain connects TRBV19 to TRBJ2-7, with D possibly TRBD1 on 5 matching bases. Germline V lookup: CDR1 LNHDA, CDR2 SQIVND (reference sequence). The length of the CDR3 is 15 residues. Trimming cost V 6 bases and J 7 bases, with 22 bases left between them. Here the CDR3 reads CASSLGRGRAREQYF. The CDR3 DNA sequence: TGTGCCAGTAGCCTGGGCCGTGGCAGGGCGCGGGAGCAGTACTTC.

This clone came up once. DNA for the CDR3: TGTGCCAGCAGCCAAGTGGCGAGTTCCTACGAGCAGTACTTC. Its translation: CASSQVASSYEQYF. The rearrangement joins TRBV14 to TRBJ2-7; D is unresolved. This CDR3 has 14 residues. CDR1 SGHDN and CDR2 FVKESK come from the germline V gene. V gave up 1 base and J gave up 1 base, with 8 bases separating them.

The V call is TRBV7-3, the J call TRBJ2-5; D is perhaps TRBD2 (5 bases). This CDR3 spans 15 amino acids. Germline lookup yields CDR1 SGHTA and CDR2 FQGTGA. V gave up 2 bases and J gave up 5 bases, with 15 bases separating them. The CDR3 spells CASSLYVSGYETQYF. In DNA form, the CDR3 reads TGTGCCAGCAGCTTATATGTGTCGGGGTACGAGACCCAGTACTTC.

The chain uses TRBV11-2 and TRBJ1-2; 7 nucleotides line up with TRBD1. Germline V gene data show CDR1 as SGHAT and CDR2 as FQNNGV. CDR3 length: 14 residues. Trimming at V came to 4 bases and at J to 5 bases, leaving 7 bases not matched to a gene. CDR3 sequence: CASSWDSTKYGYTF. The DNA for the CDR3 is TGTGCCAGCAGCTGGGACAGCACAAAATATGGCTACACCTTC.

The gene calls are TRBV27 and TRBJ1-2; D is undetermined. Germline lookup yields CDR1 MNHEY and CDR2 SMNVEV (reference sequence). The CDR3 is made up of 13 amino acids. The V end lost 3 bases, the J end lost 8 bases, and 13 bases lay between the germline ends. CDR3 in amino acids: CASSLRAVEGYTF. The CDR3 region has the DNA TGTGCCAGCAGTTTGAGAGCCGTTGAGGGCTACACCTTC.

DNA for the CDR3: TGTGCCAGCAGTCGAAGCCAGGGGAACACTGAAGCTTTCTTT. It specifies CASSRSQGNTEAFF. This chain links TRBV6-6 with TRBJ1-1, with a tentative D call TRBD1 (5 bases). CDR1 and CDR2 (germline): MNHNY, SVGAGI (reference sequence). The CDR3 extends over 14 amino acids. V shed 5 bases and J shed 1 base, with 11 bases lying between them.

The J gene is TRBJ2-7, the V gene TRBV5-4; D not resolved. The CDR3 is 15 amino acids. The germline V gene has CDR1 SGHNT and CDR2 YYREEE (reference sequence). The V end was cut by 0 bases, the J end by 0 bases, with 10 bases between. The CDR3 sequence is CASSLGGPRSYEQYF. DNA for the CDR3: TGTGCCAGCAGCTTGGGGGGTCCCCGCTCCTACGAGCAGTACTTC.

The V call is TRBV7-2, the J call TRBJ2-5, with TRBD2 matching 12 bases. The CDR3 is 16 residues long. The V segment lost 5 bases and the J segment 5 bases; nucleotides outside the gene matches: 9. The germline V gene encodes CDR1 SGHTA and CDR2 FQGNSA. The CDR3, as DNA: TGTGCCAGCAGCATCCTAGCGGGAGGGCCTTTGGAGACCCAGTACTTC. Translated, it gives CASSILAGGPLETQYF.

The chain recombines TRBV18 with TRBJ1-5; TRBD1 is a possible D gene (6 bases). CDR1 and CDR2 (germline): KGHSH, LQKENI. This CDR3 has 13 amino acids. The V and J ends lost 4 bases and 5 bases respectively, with 9 bases between them. The CDR3 here is CASSLNRDQPQHF. CDR3 in DNA: TGTGCCAGCTCACTTAACAGGGATCAGCCCCAGCATTTT.

Note on this clone: The sample carries other DNA sequences with the same CDR3. The chain recombines TRBV7-2 with TRBJ2-1; maybe TRBD2 (7 bases). The CDR3 length is 15 residues. V lost 5 bases, J lost 2 bases, and 13 bases lay in between. CDR1 SGHTA and CDR2 FQGNSA come from the germline V gene. CDR3 nucleotide sequence: TGTGCCAGCAGCCCGGGGGGCGGGACCTACAATGAGCAGTTCTTC. It translates to CASSPGGGTYNEQFF.

The gene calls are TRBV6-1 and TRBJ2-7; maybe TRBD1 (6 bases). This CDR3 has 14 residues. Per the germline V gene, CDR1 is MNHNS and CDR2 is SASEGT. V was cut by 7 bases and J by 2 bases, with 15 bases left in between. CDR3 residues: CASTRSGTTYEQYF. Written as DNA, the CDR3 is TGTGCCAGCACCAGATCCGGGACAACCTACGAGCAGTACTTC.

The chain is built from TRBV7-3 and TRBJ2-3; D perhaps matches TRBD2 (6 bases). The V and J ends lost 2 bases and 5 bases respectively, with 11 bases between them. Germline V gives CDR1 SGHTA, CDR2 FQGTGA. This CDR3 spans 14 amino acids. Here the CDR3 reads CASSLRGRKDTQYF. CDR3 DNA: TGTGCCAGCAGCTTACGGGGGAGAAAAGATACGCAGTATTTT. The variable domain in full, with the rest retrieved from reference TRBV7-3 and TRBJ2-3, is GAGVSQTPSNKVTEKGKYVELRCDPISGHTALYWYRQSLGQGPEFLIYFQGTGAADDSGLPNDRFFAVRPEGSVSTLKIQRTERGDSAVYLCASSLRGRKDTQYFGPGTRLTVL.

The rearrangement links TRBV5-1 to TRBJ2-7, with 12 nucleotides matching TRBD1. V shed 2 bases and J 6 bases; nucleotides not matched to a gene: 12. The CDR3 has 17 residues. Germline values: CDR1 SGHRS, CDR2 YFSETQ. CDR3 protein: CASSFRPGQGASREQYF. CDR3 in DNA: TGCGCCAGCAGCTTCCGACCGGGACAGGGGGCGTCTCGCGAGCAGTACTTC. The whole variable domain, filled in from reference TRBV5-1 and TRBJ2-7, reads KAGVTQTPRYLIKTRGQQVTLSCSPISGHRSVSWYQQTPGQGLQFLFEYFSETQRNKGNFPGRFSGRQFSNSRSEMNVSTLELGDSALYLCASSFRPGQGASREQYFGPGTRLTVT.

The rearrangement uses TRBV28 and TRBJ2-7; 9 nucleotides line up with TRBD2. With 6 bases clipped from V and 3 bases from J, the junction kept 6 bases outside the gene matches. The germline CDR1 and CDR2 sequences are MDHEN and SYDVKM. The CDR3 loop spans 14 amino acids. The CDR3 DNA sequence: TGTGCCAGCAGGTCTAGCGGGACACTCTACGAGCAGTACTTC. The encoded protein is CASRSSGTLYEQYF.

The chain uses TRBV20-1 and TRBJ2-5; D is tentatively TRBD1 or TRBD2 (5 bases each). TRBJ2-7 matches the DNA end more closely, so the J call is doubtful. The CDR3 loop spans 11 amino acids. Germline CDR1 reads DFQATT; CDR2 reads SNEGSKA (reference sequence). CDR3 coding DNA: TGCAGTGTTTCGGGGCCCTACGAGCAGTACTTC. Its translation is CSVSGPYEQYF.

The chain combines TRBV10-3 with TRBJ1-2, with D perhaps matching TRBD1 (5 bases). The CDR3 contains 16 residues. V lost 8 bases and J 1 base, leaving 20 bases between the germline ends. In germline, CDR1 is ENHRY, CDR2 SYGVKD. The CDR3 nucleotides read TGTGCCATCTCAGGTGGGGCTACAAACGTTAACTATGGCTACACCTTC. This translates into CAISGGATNVNYGYTF.

The V call is TRBV11-2, the J call TRBJ1-2, with 9 bases identical to TRBD1. This CDR3 comprises 15 residues. From germline, CDR1 is SGHAT and CDR2 FQNNGV. Trimming took 5 bases from V and 7 from J; bases not matched to a gene: 11. The CDR3 sequence is CASSLLGQGTGGYTF. The CDR3 bases are TGTGCCAGCAGCCTCCTGGGACAGGGTACGGGTGGCTACACCTTC.

The CDR3 DNA sequence: TGTGCCAGCAGCTTAGGCCGCCTACCTAGCGGGAGTGGATACATTGCCTACGAGCAGTACTTC. Translation: CASSLGRLPSGSGYIAYEQYF. The chain links TRBV13 to TRBJ2-7; 10 bases are a match to TRBD2. The junction had 19 bases not matched to a gene; V was cut back by 0 bases and J by 2 bases. Germline lookup yields CDR1 PRHDT and CDR2 FYEKMQ (reference sequence). CDR3 length: 21 amino acids.